One sample yielded the 27 T cell receptor beta chains listed below, sequenced in a study of graft-versus-host responses after intestinal transplantation. Clones were read by immunoSEQ multiplex PCR, and TCRdb kept only the in-frame ones, dropping some. The table has more than 85,000 clones, 80% to 85% seen once; the top ten hold more than 0.8%. These TCRs are of unknown antigen specificity. The sample consisted of unstimulated CD4+ T cells sorted from spleen or lymph node cells, taken before intestinal transplant. Every receptor here comes from a human donor who received an intestinal transplant.

V is TRBV2 and J is TRBJ1-2; the match to TRBD1 covers 10 bases. V lost 4 bases, J lost 6 bases, and 8 bases stayed unmatched. Germline V gene data show CDR1 as SNHLY and CDR2 as FYNNEI. The CDR3 runs 15 residues. This CDR3 reads CASSGRDRGLNGYTF. The CDR3 DNA reads as TGTGCCAGCAGTGGTCGGGACAGGGGACTGAATGGCTACACCTTC.

The chain joins TRBV28 to TRBJ2-7, with 10 bases lining up with TRBD2. The CDR3 runs 16 residues. V lost 3 bases to trimming and J lost 6 bases; unmatched junction nucleotides: 11. Germline assignment: CDR1 MDHEN and CDR2 SYDVKM. The DNA of the CDR3 is TGTGCCAGCAGTTTGCCCCTAGCGGGAGCGGTAGGCGAGCAGTACTTC. Protein: CASSLPLAGAVGEQYF.

The gene calls are TRBV6-1 and TRBJ2-7; D may be TRBD2 (6 bases). Looked up from germline, CDR1 is MNHNS and CDR2 is SASEGT. The CDR3 length is 11 residues. V was clipped by 7 bases and J by 4 bases, with 8 bases between them. Written as DNA, the CDR3 is TGTGCCAGCATGGGGGGATACGAGCAGTACTTC. Translating it yields CASMGGYEQYF.

This clone was recorded only once. V is TRBV5-1 and J is TRBJ1-1; D gene unclear. This CDR3 contains 14 residues. Per germline, CDR1 SGHRS and CDR2 YFSETQ. V was trimmed by 0 bases and J by 2 bases, leaving 8 bases between them. The CDR3 loop is CASSLVQTNTEAFF. CDR3 nucleotide sequence: TGCGCCAGCAGCTTGGTCCAGACAAACACTGAAGCTTTCTTT.

The V gene is TRBV18, the J gene TRBJ2-5; possible D gene TRBD1, 5 bases. Trimming removed 5 bases from V and 1 base from J, with 8 bases in between. Germline V gene data show CDR1 as KGHSH and CDR2 as LQKENI. The CDR3 has 13 residues. The CDR3 sequence is CASSLQVQETQYF. CDR3 coding DNA: TGTGCCAGCTCATTACAGGTCCAAGAGACCCAGTACTTC.

This clone was picked up a small number of times. The rearrangement uses TRBV6-6 and TRBJ2-7; 7 bases line up with TRBD2. The germline CDR1 and CDR2 sequences are MNHNY and SVGAGI (reference sequence). The length of the CDR3 is 14 residues. V shed 4 bases and J 0 bases; nucleotides not matched to a gene: 3. CDR3 sequence (DNA): TGTGCCAGCAGTTCACTAGCGAGCTCCTACGAGCAGTACTTC. This encodes CASSSLASSYEQYF.

The genes are TRBV19 and TRBJ2-3, with 10 positions matching TRBD1. V lost 6 bases and J lost 3; bases outside the gene matches: 6. The CDR3 consists of 15 residues. CDR1 LNHDA and CDR2 SQIVND come from the germline V gene (reference sequence). For the CDR3, the DNA is TGTGCCAGTAGCACGGGACAGGGGAGGACAGATACGCAGTATTTT. Translating it yields CASSTGQGRTDTQYF.

This rearrangement joins TRBV19 to TRBJ2-1, with 14 bases identical to TRBD2. CDR1 is LNHDA, CDR2 SQIVND, per germline (reference sequence). V shed 6 bases and J 9 bases; nucleotides not matched to a gene: 13. The CDR3 runs to 17 residues. The CDR3 loop is CASSTRRGTSGSIEQFF. The CDR3 DNA reads TGTGCCAGTAGCACCCGGAGGGGGACTAGCGGGAGTATTGAGCAGTTCTTC. Full variable domain (rest looked up from reference TRBV19 and TRBJ2-1): DGGITQSPKYLFRKEGQNVTLSCEQNLNHDAMYWYRQDPGQGLRLIYYSQIVNDFQKGDIAEGYSVSREKKESFPLTVTSAQKNPTAFYLCASSTRRGTSGSIEQFFGPGTRLTVL.

The chain couples TRBV10-3 to TRBJ1-2; 11 bases agree with TRBD1. Germline CDR1 ENHRY, CDR2 SYGVKD. This CDR3 has 17 residues. V shed 2 bases, J shed 3 bases, and the junction held 8 bases outside the gene matches. The CDR3 is CAISEEDRGPGDYGYTF. DNA for the CDR3: TGTGCCATCAGTGAGGAGGACAGGGGGCCTGGAGACTATGGCTACACCTTC.

The V gene is TRBV7-2, the J gene TRBJ1-2; TRBD1 matches at 8 bases. The CDR3 is 15 residues long. The germline gives CDR1 SGHTA, CDR2 FQGNSA. V was pared by 1 base and J by 3 bases, with 4 bases of the junction left unmatched. CDR3 sequence: CASSLVDRGYYGYTF. CDR3 DNA: TGTGCCAGCAGCTTAGTCGACAGGGGATACTATGGCTACACCTTC.

The chain has TRBV6-1 and TRBJ1-1; tentative D call: TRBD1 (6 bases). Germline V gene lookup returns CDR1 MNHNS and CDR2 SASEGT. The CDR3 covers 14 residues. V lost 6 bases and J 0 bases, leaving 11 bases between the germline ends. CDR3 residues: CASRPDRMNTEAFF. CDR3 nucleotide sequence: TGTGCCAGCAGACCGGACAGAATGAACACTGAAGCTTTCTTT.

The chain combines TRBV5-4 with TRBJ2-5; D might be TRBD1 (7 bases). Germline V gives CDR1 SGHNT, CDR2 YYREEE (reference sequence). There are 14 residues in the CDR3. V was trimmed by 4 bases and J by 4 bases, leaving 14 bases between them. The CDR3: CASSPGGTAETQYF. The CDR3 DNA sequence: TGTGCCAGCAGCCCTGGCGGGACAGCAGAGACCCAGTACTTC.

As regards this clone: Within the sample, other DNA sequences also encode this same CDR3. In DNA form, the CDR3 reads TGCGCCAGCAGCTTACTAGCGGGGAACACCGGGGAGCTGTTTTTT. Translation: CASSLLAGNTGELFF. This chain links TRBV5-1 with TRBJ2-2; TRBD2 aligns across 9 bases. V shed 2 bases, J shed 1 base, and the junction held 0 bases outside the gene matches. The CDR3 length is 15 residues. Germline CDR1 and CDR2: SGHRS and YFSETQ.

The chain carries TRBV28 and TRBJ1-4; a weak D match, TRBD1 (5 bases). CDR3 length equals 15 residues. V was clipped by 8 bases and J by 5 bases, with 18 bases between them. In germline, CDR1 is MDHEN, CDR2 SYDVKM. The CDR3 reads CASLTGAVGNEKLFF. CDR3 sequence (DNA): TGTGCCAGCCTTACTGGGGCCGTCGGCAATGAAAAACTGTTTTTT.

The table lists this clone with a few counts. This chain connects TRBV10-2 to TRBJ2-7; 12 bases line up with TRBD2. This CDR3 has 13 amino acids. Germline values: CDR1 WSHSY, CDR2 SAAADI. The junction had 8 bases not matched to a gene; V was cut back by 10 bases and J by 7 bases. In DNA form, the CDR3 reads TGCGCCACGCGGACTAGCGGGAATGAGGAGCAGTACTTC. Translation: CATRTSGNEEQYF.

This chain links TRBV5-6 with TRBJ2-4; TRBD1 matches 9 bases. CDR3 size: 16 residues. Germline-derived CDR1 and CDR2 are SGHDT and YYEEEE. Trimming took 3 bases from V and 3 from J; bases not matched to a gene: 7. CDR3 region: CASSSPGQGGKNIQYF. The CDR3 region has the DNA TGTGCCAGCAGCTCACCGGGACAGGGCGGCAAAAACATTCAGTACTTC.

This rearrangement joins TRBV5-1 to TRBJ2-2; 10 bases are a match to TRBD1. Germline loops: CDR1 SGHRS, CDR2 YFSETQ. The V and J ends lost 2 bases and 3 bases, in that order; junction bases with no gene match: 7. CDR3 length: 17 residues. CDR3 region: CASSFLAGTGDTGELFF. DNA for the CDR3: TGCGCCAGCAGCTTTTTGGCCGGGACAGGGGACACCGGGGAGCTGTTTTTT.

This clone showed up just a few times. The chain joins TRBV5-6 to TRBJ2-5; D not resolved. The V gene lost 4 bases and the J gene lost 5 bases, with 15 bases spanning the gap. CDR1 and CDR2 (germline): SGHDT, YYEEEE. The CDR3 has 14 residues. The CDR3 DNA sequence: TGTGCCAGCAGCGTGCCTCCAATTCAGGAGACCCAGTACTTC. Translated, it gives CASSVPPIQETQYF.

The V call is TRBV20-1, the J call TRBJ1-2; D unresolved. In germline, CDR1 is DFQATT, CDR2 SNEGSKA (reference sequence). This CDR3 has 11 residues. Trimming left V 1 base short and J 4 bases short, with 4 bases between. CDR3 amino acids: CSARGSYGYTF. CDR3 bases: TGCAGTGCTAGAGGGAGCTATGGCTACACCTTC.

This rearrangement joins TRBV6-5 to TRBJ1-4, with 9 bases identical to TRBD1. Germline V CDR1 and CDR2: MNHEY, SVGAGI. J lost 8 bases, V lost 6 bases, and 7 bases had no gene match. The CDR3 has 14 amino acids. The CDR3 loop is CASRGTGIGEKLFF. The CDR3 region has the DNA TGTGCCAGCAGAGGGACAGGGATTGGAGAAAAACTGTTTTTT.

The chain uses TRBV11-2 and TRBJ1-3, with a tentative D call TRBD1 (5 bases). The germline V gene has CDR1 SGHAT and CDR2 FQNNGV. CDR3 length: 17 amino acids. The ends were cut back, 6 bases at V and 1 base at J, with 19 bases in the middle. The CDR3 region has the DNA TGTGCCAGCAGTTTTACGGCGGGGCGAGGGTCTGGAAACACCATATATTTT. This gives the protein CASSFTAGRGSGNTIYF.

The chain recombines TRBV2 with TRBJ1-5; the match to TRBD1 covers 9 bases. The CDR3 extends over 14 amino acids. Germline CDR1 is SNHLY and CDR2 is FYNNEI. Germline trimming cut 3 bases from V and 6 bases from J; bases unmatched to any gene: 3. CDR3 amino acids: CASSEGTGFQPQHF. CDR3 nucleotides: TGTGCCAGCAGTGAGGGGACAGGGTTTCAGCCCCAGCATTTT. Variable domain in full (rest from reference TRBV2 and TRBJ1-5): EPEVTQTPSHQVTQMGQEVILRCVPISNHLYFYWYRQILGQKVEFLVSFYNNEISEKSEIFDDQFSVERPDGSNFTLKIRSTKLEDSAMYFCASSEGTGFQPQHFGDGTRLSIL.

V usage is TRBV5-5 and J usage is TRBJ2-5; unclear D gene. Between the trimmed V and J ends, which lost 3 bases and 5 bases, there was a span of 8 bases. The CDR3 runs to 12 residues. Germline CDR1 and CDR2: SGHKS and YYEKEE (reference sequence). The DNA for the CDR3 is TGTGCCAGCAGCTATAACGCGGAGACCCAGTACTTC. It is translated as CASSYNAETQYF.

This chain links TRBV6-5 with TRBJ1-1; D possibly corresponds to TRBD1 (6 bases). There are 13 residues in the CDR3. Germline V gene sequence: CDR1 MNHEY, CDR2 SVGAGI. V gave up 6 bases and J gave up 5 bases, with 13 bases separating them. The CDR3 region is CASRSGVATEAFF. Written as DNA, the CDR3 is TGTGCCAGCAGATCAGGGGTGGCGACTGAAGCTTTCTTT.

In its sample, this clone was seen a few times. The chain has TRBV5-1 and TRBJ2-7; no definite D call. The CDR3 is 12 residues long. The V end lost 5 bases, the J end lost 5 bases, and 11 bases lay between the germline ends. Germline values: CDR1 SGHRS, CDR2 YFSETQ. The CDR3 protein is CASSFSSNEQYF. CDR3 DNA: TGCGCCAGCAGTTTTAGTTCCAACGAGCAGTACTTC.

The V call is TRBV5-1, the J call TRBJ2-1; D is possibly TRBD2 (5 bases). The V end lost 4 bases, the J end lost 4 bases, and 12 bases lay between the germline ends. This CDR3 has 14 amino acids. Germline V gene data show CDR1 as SGHRS and CDR2 as YFSETQ. The CDR3 DNA sequence: TGCGCCAGCAGCGGGGAGTACAGTTACAATGAGCAGTTCTTC. Its protein product is CASSGEYSYNEQFF.

V is TRBV19 and J is TRBJ2-2, with a weak D call TRBD1 (6 bases). The CDR3 consists of 13 residues. Germline V gene sequence: CDR1 LNHDA, CDR2 SQIVND (reference sequence). Trimming took off 5 bases at V and 5 bases at J, with 9 bases between the two ends. CDR3 residues: CASSPRGTGELFF. For the CDR3, the DNA is TGTGCCAGTAGTCCCAGGGGAACCGGGGAGCTGTTTTTT.